This is a list of T cell receptor beta chains from one sample in a study of blood T cell repertoires in COVID-19. Assay used: immunoSEQ multiplex PCR; TCRdb lists only in-frame clones, some missing. Altogether about 300,000 clones are present, more than 80% being singletons, with the ten largest covering under 8%. The material sequenced was peripheral blood. The receptor source for this set is a man younger than 35 who had recovered from COVID-19. Each CDR3 is given with its conserved first and last residue.

V: TRBV7-2
CDR3: CASSRTSGGPDEQYF

V: TRBV4-3
CDR3: CASSEGLAREQFF

V: TRBV28
CDR3: CASSLQGVTEAFF

V: TRBV3-1/TRBV3-2
CDR3: CASSQGTGNIGELFF

V: TRBV29-1
CDR3: CSVPRGRSPLHF

V: TRBV14
CDR3: CASSQDDIRLAGRHEQFF

V: TRBV11-2
CDR3: CASSSRLAGFSYNEQFF

V: TRBV11-2
CDR3: CASSLGTSGSGKTYNEQFF

V: TRBV30
CDR3: CACRVAGNTDTQYF

V: TRBV4-2
CDR3: CASSPQEGTTEAFF

V: TRBV7-2
CDR3: CASSSGLAEEQYF

V: TRBV19
CDR3: CASSTNLGARGYGYTF

V: TRBV27
CDR3: CASSTRLTGHTQYF

V: TRBV18
CDR3: CASSAAGTGWADTQYF

V: TRBV27
CDR3: CASSAQGVGLAGARGRNEQFF